The 21 T cell receptor beta chains listed next were all sequenced from one sample in a study of T cell responses to AZD1222 COVID-19 vaccine. Generated by immunoSEQ multiplex PCR, the TCRdb table keeps only in-frame clones and is missing some. The profile shows 150,000 to 200,000 clones, about nine tenths of them singletons. The sequencing used peripheral blood, collected on day 0 of MenACWY control vaccination. The receptor set was obtained from an adult in good health.

This clone was seen just once. The rearrangement uses TRBV29-1 and TRBJ2-1, with 9 bases identical to TRBD2. This CDR3 comprises 14 residues. The V gene end was trimmed by 2 bases and the J gene end by 2 bases; junction bases not matched to a gene: 1. Germline CDR1 and CDR2: SQVTM and ANQGSEA. CDR3 nucleotides: TGCAGCGTTGAAATAGCGGGGGCCTACAATGAGCAGTTCTTC. Protein product: CSVEIAGAYNEQFF.

The chain combines TRBV6-5 with TRBJ2-7; TRBD2 aligns across 8 bases. CDR1 MNHEY and CDR2 SVGAGI come from the germline V gene. Trimming cost V 2 bases and J 0 bases; bases outside gene matches: 3. The CDR3 has 15 residues. The CDR3 protein is CASSYAAGGSYEQYF. As DNA, the CDR3 is TGTGCCAGCAGTTACGCGGCGGGGGGCTCCTACGAGCAGTACTTC.

The chain is built from TRBV6-4 and TRBJ2-7; a weak D match, TRBD1 (5 bases). The germline V gene has CDR1 MRHNA and CDR2 SNTAGT. This CDR3 comprises 18 residues. V was shortened by 0 bases and J by 0 bases, with 18 bases between the two germline ends. The CDR3 here is CASSDSIAWGRSSYEQYF. Written as DNA, the CDR3 is TGTGCCAGCAGTGACTCGATCGCGTGGGGCAGGAGCTCCTACGAGCAGTACTTC.

The chain employs TRBV6-6 and TRBJ1-3; D might be TRBD1 (5 bases). Germline CDR1 reads MNHNY; CDR2 reads SVGAGI (reference sequence). The CDR3 extends over 14 amino acids. Trimming took off 7 bases at V and 8 bases at J, with 18 bases between the two ends. CDR3 loop: CASTTPQGYDTIYF. Here the CDR3 DNA reads TGTGCCAGCACTACGCCTCAGGGTTACGACACCATATATTTT.

The chain joins TRBV27 to TRBJ1-1, with D possibly being TRBD1 (6 bases). The CDR3 length is 13 residues. Germline V CDR1 and CDR2: MNHEY, SMNVEV (reference sequence). Trimming took 7 bases from V and 1 from J, leaving 10 bases between them. CDR3 bases: TGTGCCAGCACCGGGACAAAGAACACTGAAGCTTTCTTT. Translation: CASTGTKNTEAFF.

The chain employs TRBV7-2 and TRBJ2-1; 11 bases match TRBD2. This CDR3 has 14 residues. The V segment lost 8 bases and the J segment 4 bases; nucleotides outside the gene matches: 4. CDR1 SGHTA and CDR2 FQGNSA come from the germline V gene. In DNA, the CDR3 is TGTGCCAGCGGCCTAGCGGGGGGATACAATGAGCAGTTCTTC. As protein: CASGLAGGYNEQFF.

The V call is TRBV6-4, the J call TRBJ2-3; the match to TRBD2 covers 8 bases. The ends lost 3 bases at V and 1 base at J; junction bases unmatched: 0. CDR1 and CDR2 (germline): MRHNA, SNTAGT. The CDR3 is 14 amino acids. CDR3 residues: CASSEAGGTDTQYF. The CDR3 nucleotides read TGTGCCAGCAGTGAAGCGGGGGGCACAGATACGCAGTATTTT.

This sequence joins TRBV12-3 or TRBV12-4 and TRBJ1-1, with D unclear. The CDR3 contains 11 residues. V was cut by 5 bases and J by 7 bases, with 8 bases left in between. The CDR3 reads CASSRWDEAFF. The CDR3 bases are TGTGCCAGCAGTCGCTGGGATGAAGCTTTCTTT.

The V call is TRBV7-9, the J call TRBJ2-1; 9 nucleotides match TRBD1. Germline V CDR1 and CDR2: SEHNR, FQNEAQ (reference sequence). The CDR3 sequence is 15 residues long. Unmatched junction bases numbered 4, after V lost 3 bases and J lost 4 bases. The CDR3 DNA sequence: TGTGCCAGCAGCTTGGGACAGGGTCAATACAATGAGCAGTTCTTC. This codes for CASSLGQGQYNEQFF.

The genes are TRBV7-8 and TRBJ2-3; a weak D match, TRBD2 (6 bases). With 5 bases removed from V and 2 bases from J, the gap between germline ends came to 11 bases. The CDR3 loop spans 14 amino acids. The germline gives CDR1 SGHVS, CDR2 FQNEAQ. The CDR3 DNA reads TGTGCCAGCAGCCGAGCGGGCGCCACAGATACGCAGTATTTT. It specifies CASSRAGATDTQYF.

This clone was counted between two and nine times. This chain uses TRBV9 with TRBJ1-5; TRBD1 matches 9 bases. Per the germline V gene, CDR1 is SGDLS and CDR2 is YYNGEE. The ends lost 4 bases at V and 2 bases at J; junction bases unmatched: 4. CDR3 length equals 15 residues. CDR3 nucleotide sequence: TGTGCCAGCAGCACGGGACAGGGAGGCAATCAGCCCCAGCATTTT. Its protein is CASSTGQGGNQPQHF.

The rearrangement joins TRBV5-4 to TRBJ2-1, with 9 nucleotides matching TRBD1. Germline V gene data show CDR1 as SGHNT and CDR2 as YYREEE (reference sequence). V was pared by 1 base and J by 2 bases, with 1 base of the junction left unmatched. CDR3 size: 15 residues. The CDR3 is CASSLTGGPYNEQFF. CDR3 coding DNA: TGTGCCAGCAGCTTGACAGGGGGCCCCTACAATGAGCAGTTCTTC.

The chain combines TRBV11-2 with TRBJ1-6, with D possibly being TRBD1 (5 bases). The germline V gene has CDR1 SGHAT and CDR2 FQNNGV. CDR3 length equals 17 residues. V was pared by 1 base and J by 4 bases, with 14 bases between. The CDR3 DNA reads as TGTGCCAGCAGCTTAGTATCCGGGACGAGTTATAATTCACCCCTCCACTTT. As protein: CASSLVSGTSYNSPLHF.

V is TRBV19 and J is TRBJ2-2; TRBD2 is a possible D gene (5 bases). V was clipped by 5 bases and J by 5 bases, with 9 bases between them. Per the germline V gene, CDR1 is LNHDA and CDR2 is SQIVND (reference sequence). The CDR3 has 13 residues. The CDR3 DNA reads as TGTGCCAGTAGTCCGGGGTGGACCGGGGAGCTGTTTTTT. Translated: CASSPGWTGELFF.

This sequence joins TRBV4-3 and TRBJ1-1; 7 bases align to TRBD1. CDR3 length: 14 residues. Germline V CDR1 and CDR2: LGHNA, YSLEER. V gave up 6 bases and J gave up 1 base; unmatched junction bases: 5. The CDR3: CASRQGLGNTEAFF. The CDR3 DNA is TGCGCCAGCAGACAGGGGCTTGGGAACACTGAAGCTTTCTTT.

This clone was observed once. The chain has TRBV7-3 and TRBJ2-3, with no clear D. V lost 3 bases and J lost 0, with 4 bases in between. Germline-derived CDR1 and CDR2 are SGHTA and FQGTGA. The CDR3 sequence is 13 residues long. This CDR3 reads CASSFGSTDTQYF. CDR3 nucleotide sequence: TGTGCCAGCAGCTTTGGTAGCACAGATACGCAGTATTTT.

The V gene is TRBV28, the J gene TRBJ2-7; possibly TRBD1 or TRBD2 for D (5 bases each). V lost 1 base and J 0 bases, leaving 22 bases between the germline ends. CDR1 is MDHEN, CDR2 SYDVKM, per germline. The CDR3 length is 19 residues. The CDR3 spells CASSLLGDWVAASSYEQYF. DNA of the CDR3: TGTGCCAGCAGTTTATTGGGGGATTGGGTAGCCGCGAGCTCCTACGAGCAGTACTTC.

This clone was observed a single time. V usage is TRBV3-1 (or the pseudogene TRBV3-2) and J usage is TRBJ2-2; unclear D gene. V was shortened by 1 base and J by 4 bases, with 7 bases between the two germline ends. This CDR3 region has 14 residues. From germline, CDR1 is LGHDT and CDR2 YNNKEL (reference sequence). CDR3 sequence (DNA): TGTGCCAGCAGCCAAGCCTCCCTCACCGGGGAGCTGTTTTTT. This translates into CASSQASLTGELFF.

The chain links TRBV4-3 to TRBJ2-1; D tentatively fits TRBD1 or TRBD2 (6 bases each). Trimming pared 0 bases from V and 5 bases from J, leaving 11 bases between. This CDR3 region has 15 residues. The germline V gene has CDR1 LGHNA and CDR2 YSLEER. The DNA for the CDR3 is TGCGCCAGCAGCCAAGATATGAGGGGGGACAATGAGCAGTTCTTC. It specifies CASSQDMRGDNEQFF.

The chain's CDR3 is CASSYRTGLTSSYNEQFF. The CDR3, as DNA: TGTGCCAGCAGCTACCGAACGGGACTGACGAGCTCCTACAATGAGCAGTTCTTC. The chain employs TRBV11-3 and TRBJ2-1; weak D call: TRBD2 (6 bases). The V and J ends lost 4 bases and 0 bases respectively, with 19 bases between them. This CDR3 is built from 18 residues. From germline, CDR1 is SGHNT and CDR2 YENEEA.

This clone was observed once. This sequence joins TRBV6-4 and TRBJ2-2; D possibly uses TRBD1 or TRBD2 (5 bases each). Germline CDR1 MRHNA, CDR2 SNTAGT. The CDR3 runs to 16 residues. With 3 bases removed from V and 4 bases from J, the gap between germline ends came to 15 bases. This chain's CDR3 is CASSESSGAITGELFF. For the CDR3, the DNA is TGTGCCAGCAGTGAATCGTCCGGGGCTATCACCGGGGAGCTGTTTTTT.